This entry lists 24 T cell receptor beta chains sequenced from one sample in a study of siplizumab effects on memory and regulatory T cells. Measured with immunoSEQ multiplex PCR; TCRdb has only the in-frame clones, and not every one. Here the sample spans 85,000 to 95,000 clones, around 94% being singletons. Sequencing was carried out using non-Treg CD4+ T cells sorted from blood. Receptors originate from a human donor in good health.

The CDR3 reads CASSLRHATDTQYF. Here the CDR3 DNA reads TGTGCCAGCAGCTTGCGACACGCCACAGATACGCAGTATTTT. The chain combines TRBV7-2 with TRBJ2-3; D unresolved. Trimming left V 3 bases short and J 2 bases short, with 9 bases between. This CDR3 is 14 amino acids long. Germline CDR1 and CDR2: SGHTA and FQGNSA.

This clone was picked up one time. This rearrangement joins TRBV6-5 to TRBJ1-2, with D unclear. Germline-derived CDR1 and CDR2 are MNHEY and SVGAGI. This CDR3 contains 13 residues. Trimming stripped 5 bases from V and 4 bases from J, with 11 bases between. The CDR3 bases are TGTGCCAGCAGTCGCACCGATTTCTATGGCTACACCTTC. Translated, it gives CASSRTDFYGYTF.

In DNA, the CDR3 is TGTGCCAGCAGCCGGGGCGGGGGACGCAATCAGCCCCAGCATTTT. As protein: CASSRGGGRNQPQHF. The chain has TRBV5-6 and TRBJ1-5; TRBD1 is a possible D gene (5 bases). CDR3 length equals 15 residues. The V end lost 4 bases, the J end lost 2 bases, and 13 bases lay between the germline ends. Germline V lookup: CDR1 SGHDT, CDR2 YYEEEE.

The chain joins TRBV5-1 to TRBJ2-7; D uncertain. The germline V gene has CDR1 SGHRS and CDR2 YFSETQ. CDR3 length: 15 amino acids. Trimming cost V 1 base and J 1 base, with 12 bases left between them. CDR3 protein: CASSLYLSQSYEQYF. DNA for the CDR3: TGCGCCAGCAGCTTGTACCTATCTCAATCCTACGAGCAGTACTTC.

This rearrangement joins TRBV9 to TRBJ2-5, with D possibly TRBD1 on 5 matching bases. Germline V lookup: CDR1 SGDLS, CDR2 YYNGEE. The CDR3 runs to 11 residues. Trimming removed 3 bases from V and 5 bases from J, with 5 bases in between. CDR3 amino acids: CASSEGETQYF. CDR3 bases: TGTGCCAGCAGCGAGGGGGAGACCCAGTACTTC.

The V and J genes are TRBV6-5 and TRBJ1-5, with D tentatively TRBD1 (6 bases). CDR3 size: 14 residues. The germline V gene encodes CDR1 MNHEY and CDR2 SVGAGI. V lost 5 bases, J lost 0 bases, and 8 bases lay in between. The CDR3 protein is CASSPGHSNQPQHF. DNA for the CDR3: TGTGCCAGCAGTCCGGGACATAGCAATCAGCCCCAGCATTTT.

The chain is built from TRBV19 and TRBJ2-3; D gene uncertain. The CDR3 totals 15 residues. In germline, CDR1 is LNHDA, CDR2 SQIVND (reference sequence). The germline V and J ends were trimmed by 3 bases and 3 bases, with 13 bases remaining between them. The DNA for the CDR3 is TGTGCCAGTAGTATTATCGCGGCAGAGACAGATACGCAGTATTTT. Translation gives CASSIIAAETDTQYF.

This chain connects TRBV7-8 to TRBJ1-2, with 7 bases identical to TRBD1. The germline V gene has CDR1 SGHVS and CDR2 FQNEAQ. CDR3 length: 15 amino acids. Germline trimming cut 5 bases from V and 0 bases from J; bases unmatched to any gene: 6. In DNA form, the CDR3 reads TGTGCCAGCAGCCCGAGGGACAGAACTAACTATGGCTACACCTTC. This translates into CASSPRDRTNYGYTF. Complete variable domain (other parts from reference TRBV7-8 and TRBJ1-2): GAGVSQSPRYKVAKRGQDVALRCDPISGHVSLFWYQQALGQGPEFLTYFQNEAQLDKSGLPSDRFFAERPEGSVSTLKIQRTQQEDSAVYLCASSPRDRTNYGYTFGSGTRLTVV.

The DNA for the CDR3 is TGTGCCATCCGGTCGGGTAAGGGTTCCTACGAGCAGTACTTC. Residues: CAIRSGKGSYEQYF. The rearrangement uses TRBV10-3 and TRBJ2-7; unclear D gene. Germline-derived CDR1 and CDR2 are ENHRY and SYGVKD. V shed 8 bases and J shed 1 base, with 15 bases lying between them. CDR3 length: 14 amino acids.

The chain joins TRBV28 to TRBJ2-7; a weak D match, TRBD1 (6 bases). V dropped 2 bases and J dropped 0 bases, with 8 bases sitting between them. Germline CDR1 is MDHEN and CDR2 is SYDVKM. The CDR3 runs 14 residues. The CDR3: CASSLQGPSYEQYF. The CDR3 nucleotides are TGTGCCAGCAGTTTACAGGGGCCCTCCTACGAGCAGTACTTC.

The rearrangement joins TRBV19 to TRBJ2-3; 7 bases are shared with TRBD2. The V and J ends lost 4 bases and 2 bases, in that order; junction bases with no gene match: 9. Germline CDR1 and CDR2: LNHDA and SQIVND (reference sequence). CDR3 length: 16 residues. CDR3 region: CASSRSAGRLTDTQYF. The CDR3 coding sequence is TGTGCCAGTAGTAGATCAGCGGGGCGGCTCACAGATACGCAGTATTTT.

The chain joins TRBV6-6 to TRBJ2-5; perhaps TRBD2 as D (6 bases). Germline loops: CDR1 MNHNY, CDR2 SVGAGI (reference sequence). Trimming stripped 4 bases from V and 2 bases from J, with 8 bases between. The CDR3 is made up of 13 amino acids. CDR3 sequence (DNA): TGTGCCAGCAGTTGGGACTGGCAAGAGACCCAGTACTTC. Translated: CASSWDWQETQYF.

Here the CDR3 DNA reads TGTGCCAGCAGTCTTCAGGAAAAACTGTTTTTT. Translation: CASSLQEKLFF. The chain carries TRBV6-1 and TRBJ1-4; no clear D. Germline V gives CDR1 MNHNS, CDR2 SASEGT. The CDR3 sequence is 11 residues long. Trimming removed 5 bases at V and 8 bases at J, with 6 bases between.

The J gene is TRBJ2-6, the V gene TRBV19; no definite D call. The CDR3 loop spans 13 amino acids. Per the germline V gene, CDR1 is LNHDA and CDR2 is SQIVND (reference sequence). The ends were cut back, 6 bases at V and 4 bases at J, with 7 bases in the middle. The CDR3 nucleotides are TGTGCCAGTAGCATATCCGGGGCCAACGTCCTGACTTTC. This codes for CASSISGANVLTF.

This sequence joins TRBV20-1 and TRBJ2-7, with 7 bases that match TRBD2. Trimming at V came to 5 bases and at J to 4 bases, leaving 2 bases not matched to a gene. The CDR3 contains 11 residues. The germline V gene encodes CDR1 DFQATT and CDR2 SNEGSKA (reference sequence). CDR3 nucleotide sequence: TGCAGTGCTTGGGGGGGGTACGAGCAGTACTTC. Translated: CSAWGGYEQYF.

The rearrangement links TRBV5-1 to TRBJ2-5; 10 positions agree with TRBD2. This CDR3 region has 15 residues. Looked up from germline, CDR1 is SGHRS and CDR2 is YFSETQ. Trimming cost V 3 bases and J 4 bases; bases outside gene matches: 6. The CDR3 loop reads CASSWGLAKTETQYF. The CDR3 nucleotides read TGCGCCAGCAGCTGGGGACTAGCGAAAACAGAGACCCAGTACTTC.

As DNA, the CDR3 is TGTGCCAGCAGCTTGGGGCCCCGGGGGTCGAACACTGAAGCTTTCTTT. This codes for CASSLGPRGSNTEAFF. J is TRBJ1-1 and V is TRBV5-6; weak D call: TRBD1 (5 bases). CDR3 length: 16 amino acids. The germline V gene encodes CDR1 SGHDT and CDR2 YYEEEE. The ends were cut back, 0 bases at V and 1 base at J, with 13 bases in the middle.

The gene calls are TRBV6-5 and TRBJ2-7; no definite D call. Germline values: CDR1 MNHEY, CDR2 SVGAGI. The CDR3 contains 11 residues. V dropped 2 bases and J dropped 5 bases, with 4 bases sitting between them. CDR3 sequence: CASSYVDEQYF. CDR3 nucleotides: TGTGCCAGCAGTTACGTCGACGAGCAGTACTTC.

This chain links TRBV6-5 with TRBJ2-1; either TRBD1 or TRBD2 may fit D (5 bases each). The CDR3 spans 12 residues. CDR1 and CDR2 (germline): MNHEY, SVGAGI. Trimming removed 7 bases at V and 5 bases at J, with 9 bases between. The DNA for the CDR3 is TGTGCCAGCACGGGGCTCGACAATGAGCAGTTCTTC. It codes for CASTGLDNEQFF.

This clone was counted once. This chain uses TRBV4-2 with TRBJ2-1, with 7 bases that match TRBD2. The CDR3 covers 20 residues. Germline V gene lookup returns CDR1 LGHNA and CDR2 YNFKEQ. Losses at the gene ends were 0 bases for V and 4 bases for J; bases not matched to a gene: 18. The CDR3, as DNA: TGTGCCAGCAGCCAAGAGATTGGTGGCGGGAGCGCGGGGCTTTACAATGAGCAGTTCTTC. This sequence encodes CASSQEIGGGSAGLYNEQFF.

This clone has a single count. The J gene is TRBJ2-7, the V gene TRBV13, with no clear D. The V gene's germline CDR1 is PRHDT and CDR2 FYEKMQ (reference sequence). V was shortened by 1 base and J by 2 bases, with 6 bases between the two germline ends. The CDR3 spans 13 residues. CDR3 DNA: TGTGCCAGCAGCTTAGCGGAAACCTACGAGCAGTACTTC. Amino acids: CASSLAETYEQYF.

The CDR3 region has the DNA TGTGCCAGTAGTATAGCGGGTGGCTACACCTTC. Amino acid sequence: CASSIAGGYTF. The chain has TRBV19 and TRBJ1-2; D gene ambiguous. Germline V gene sequence: CDR1 LNHDA, CDR2 SQIVND (reference sequence). V was clipped by 1 base and J by 7 bases, with 4 bases between them. This CDR3 spans 11 amino acids.

The CDR3 DNA reads TGTGCCAGCGCAGAAGATCTGGGGAACACCGGGGAGCTGTTTTTT. Residues: CASAEDLGNTGELFF. V and J are TRBV9 and TRBJ2-2; D is undetermined. The germline V gene encodes CDR1 SGDLS and CDR2 YYNGEE. This CDR3 spans 15 amino acids. Trimming pared 7 bases from V and 1 base from J, leaving 14 bases between.

V gene TRBV27 combines with J gene TRBJ2-5; D gene uncertain. V lost 4 bases to trimming and J lost 1 base, with 1 base between them. The CDR3 consists of 11 residues. Per germline, CDR1 MNHEY and CDR2 SMNVEV (reference sequence). DNA of the CDR3: TGTGCCAGCAGTTCCCAAGAGACCCAGTACTTC. Translated: CASSSQETQYF.